This T cell receptor beta chain is from a study of T cell responses to AZD1222 COVID-19 vaccine (dated by TCRdb to the early 2020s). At the level of the whole study: A total of more than 230 trial participants underwent TCR sequencing, of whom 200 to 220 received two doses of AZD1222 and approximately 25 received two doses of the MenACWY control vaccine. Trial participants were enrolled into age subgroups of 18-55, 56-69 and 70-plus years, which contained roughly 150, 30 and 60 TCR-sequenced participants, respectively. General findings and caveats noted by the study authors: Most participants were white British and females outnumbered males, and the authors suggested that clonal diversity may have been underestimated. Nearly half of unique spike-specific TCRs reportedly recognized epitopes outside regions mutated in the B.1.351 and B.1.1.7 variants. In the small 56-69-year group, the increase in depth fell short of significance, most likely because of low power. No day 14 peak-response samples were available, so repertoires were characterized only after the peak T cell response. Conclusions about previously exposed vaccinees were limited because only a handful of AZD1222 recipients were SARS-CoV-2 seropositive at baseline. After two AZD1222 doses, both the breadth and the depth of spike-specific TCRs were significantly higher than at day 0 and than in MenACWY recipients. The vaccine-associated CD4 TCRs covered the entire spike protein, and the dominant responses fell in regions 160-218 and 743-854.

This clone was counted only a few times. Its antigen is unknown. One base away there is no much larger clone; base qualities are not given. The CDR3 sequence holds 13 residues, the cysteine and phenylalanine included. Only the CDR3 part of the read is kept: 39 bases, read in frame from the first base. Trimming accounts for 6 bases at V and 5 bases at J, while the number of junction bases matched to no gene is 7. The germline V gene encodes CDR1 MNHEY and CDR2 SVGAGI. The CDR3 regions of human TCRbeta chains were analyzed by immunosequencing. Turning to the authors' computational methods: TCRs in the repertoires were matched against a reference library of SARS-CoV-2-specific TCRs that had been generated with the MIRA antigen-specificity platform. Breadth was defined as the fraction of unique TCRs that were SARS-CoV-2-associated, and depth was defined as the fraction of total T cells that were SARS-CoV-2-associated. Using the MIRA data, every spike-specific TCR was mapped to the spike region that the TCR reacted to and assigned to either a CD4 or a CD8 class. Log10-transformed breadth and depth values were compared by one-way ANOVA with Sidak's multiple comparisons tests. TCRdb holds this immuneACCESS table with in-frame rearrangements only. Some clones are missing; in checked studies, unresolved V genes explain under half, and the rest has no known cause. V and J calls and clone size come straight from that table; D and trimming were deduced from the DNA. In all, the sample holds some 120,000 clones, and roughly 89% of those were seen once. The leading ten clones occupy 11% of the sample.

Per the publication, the time point label means: baseline before first vaccination. The sample's treatment or condition, from its label and the paper: meningococcal conjugate vaccine given as trial control. Vaccinee samples were obtained from the UK trials COV001 and COV002, which included a single-blind randomized controlled phase 2/3 trial of AZD1222 (ChAdOx1 nCoV-19) in healthy adults. Trial participant PBMC samples were collected at day 0 and day 28 after the second dose for TCRbeta chain sequencing. Rearrangement joined TRBV6-5 to TRBJ2-7; TRBD2 agrees with 7 junctional bases. The sequence derives from an adult in good health. This specimen consisted of peripheral blood, obtained on day 0 of MenACWY control vaccination. The CDR3 here reads CASSRREHDEQYF. The bases read TGTGCCAGCAGCCGGCGGGAGCACGACGAGCAGTACTTC.